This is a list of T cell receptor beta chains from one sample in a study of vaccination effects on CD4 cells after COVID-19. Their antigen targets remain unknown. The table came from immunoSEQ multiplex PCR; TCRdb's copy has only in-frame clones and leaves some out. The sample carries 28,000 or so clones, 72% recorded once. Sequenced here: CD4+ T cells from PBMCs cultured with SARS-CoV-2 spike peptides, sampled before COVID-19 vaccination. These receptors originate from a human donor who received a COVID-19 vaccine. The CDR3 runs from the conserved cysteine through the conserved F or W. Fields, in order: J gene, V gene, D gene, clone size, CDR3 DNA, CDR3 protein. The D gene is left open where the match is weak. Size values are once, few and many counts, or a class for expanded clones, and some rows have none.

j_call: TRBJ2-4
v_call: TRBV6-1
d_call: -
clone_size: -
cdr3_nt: TGTGCCAGCAGTGAAGGCGGGGCACTAGCCAAAAACATTCAGTACTTC
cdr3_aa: CASSEGGALAKNIQYF

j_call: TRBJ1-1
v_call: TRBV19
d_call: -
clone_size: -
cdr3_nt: TGTGCCAGTACAGGCTGGGGCATACCCATGAACACTGAAGCTTTCTTT
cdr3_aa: CASTGWGIPMNTEAFF

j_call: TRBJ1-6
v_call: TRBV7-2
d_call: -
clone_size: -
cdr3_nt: TGTGCCAGCAGCTTAGGGACAGATAATTCACCCCTCCACTTT
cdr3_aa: CASSLGTDNSPLHF

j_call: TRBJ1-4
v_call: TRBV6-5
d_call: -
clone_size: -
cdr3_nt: TGTGCCAGCGCCAGGGGTTGGACTAATGAAAAACTGTTTTTT
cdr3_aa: CASARGWTNEKLFF

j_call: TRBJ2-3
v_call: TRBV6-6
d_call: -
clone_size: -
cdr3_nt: TGTGCCAGCAGTTTACAGGGAGATACGCAGTATTTT
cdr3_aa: CASSLQGDTQYF

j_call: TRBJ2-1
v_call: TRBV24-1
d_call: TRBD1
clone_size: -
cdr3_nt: TGTGCCACCAGTGATACCCGGGACAGGGCTCCTCATGAGCAGTTCTTC
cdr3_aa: CATSDTRDRAPHEQFF

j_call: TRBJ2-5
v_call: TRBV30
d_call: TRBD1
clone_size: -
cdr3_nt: TGTGCCTGGAGTTATAAGGGGGCGAATGGAGAGACCCAGTACTTC
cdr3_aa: CAWSYKGANGETQYF

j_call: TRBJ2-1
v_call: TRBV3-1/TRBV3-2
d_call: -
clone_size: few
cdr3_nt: TGTGCCAGCAGCCGCAGATTGACAGGCTGGGACAATGAGCAGTTCTTC
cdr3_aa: CASSRRLTGWDNEQFF

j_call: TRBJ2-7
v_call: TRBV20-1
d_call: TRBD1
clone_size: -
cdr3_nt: TGCAGTGCTAGTGCGAACAGGGGTAACAAACAGTACTTC
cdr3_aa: CSASANRGNKQYF

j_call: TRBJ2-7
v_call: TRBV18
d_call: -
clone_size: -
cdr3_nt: TGTGCCAGCCGTGAGAACTACGAGCAGTACTTC
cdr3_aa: CASRENYEQYF

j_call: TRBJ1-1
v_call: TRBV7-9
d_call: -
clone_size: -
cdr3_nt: TGTGCCAGCAGCCACGATCTCCTGAACACTGAAGCTTTCTTT
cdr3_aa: CASSHDLLNTEAFF

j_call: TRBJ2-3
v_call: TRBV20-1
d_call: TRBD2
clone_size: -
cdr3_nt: TGCAGTGCTAGTGCTAGCGGGGCTAACACAGATACGCAGTATTTT
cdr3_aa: CSASASGANTDTQYF

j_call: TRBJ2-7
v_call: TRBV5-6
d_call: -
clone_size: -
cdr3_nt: TGTGCCAGCAGCTTGAACACGGGGCAGTACTTC
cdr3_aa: CASSLNTGQYF

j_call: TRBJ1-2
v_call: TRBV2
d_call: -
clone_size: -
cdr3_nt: TGTGCCAGCAGTGACAGCAACTATGGCTACACCTTC
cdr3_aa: CASSDSNYGYTF

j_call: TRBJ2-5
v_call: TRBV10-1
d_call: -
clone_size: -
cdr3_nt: TGCGCCAGCAGCTCTGACCAGCAAGAGACCCAGTACTTC
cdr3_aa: CASSSDQQETQYF

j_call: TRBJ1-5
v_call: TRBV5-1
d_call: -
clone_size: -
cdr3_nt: TGCGCCAGCAGGTTTGGGCCTAGCAATCAGCCCCAGCATTTT
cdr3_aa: CASRFGPSNQPQHF

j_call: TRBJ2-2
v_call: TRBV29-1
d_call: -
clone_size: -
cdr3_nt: TGCAGCGCTCGGTTAGATGGCGGGGAGCTGTTTTTT
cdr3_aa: CSARLDGGELFF

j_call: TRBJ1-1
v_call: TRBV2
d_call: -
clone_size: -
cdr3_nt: TGTGCCAGCAGTTCGGGCCCGTCGATAAACACTGAAGCTTTCTTT
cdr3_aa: CASSSGPSINTEAFF

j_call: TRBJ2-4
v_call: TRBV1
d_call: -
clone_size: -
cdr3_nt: TGCACCAGCAGCCAAGGGACAGCCAAAAACATTCAGTACTTC
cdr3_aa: CTSSQGTAKNIQYF

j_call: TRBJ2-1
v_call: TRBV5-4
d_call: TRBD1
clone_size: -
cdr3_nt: TGTGCCAGCAGCTCACGGACAGGGAGCTCCTACAATGAGCAGTTCTTC
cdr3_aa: CASSSRTGSSYNEQFF

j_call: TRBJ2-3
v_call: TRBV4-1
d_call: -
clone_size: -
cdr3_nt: TGCGCCAGCAGCCAAGTAACAGCGACAGATACGCAGTATTTT
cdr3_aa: CASSQVTATDTQYF

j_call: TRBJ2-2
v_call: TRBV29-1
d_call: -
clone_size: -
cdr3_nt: TGCAGCGTTGCACCGACAGTGGCCGGGGAGCTGTTTTTT
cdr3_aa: CSVAPTVAGELFF

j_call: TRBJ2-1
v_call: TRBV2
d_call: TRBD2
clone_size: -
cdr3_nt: TGTGCCAGCAGACTAGCGGGGGGGCTGAATGAGCAGTTCTTC
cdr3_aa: CASRLAGGLNEQFF

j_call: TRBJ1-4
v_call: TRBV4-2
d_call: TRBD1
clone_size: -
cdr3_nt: TGTGCCAGCAGCCACCCGAGACAGGGAGTAACTAATGAAAAACTGTTTTTT
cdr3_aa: CASSHPRQGVTNEKLFF

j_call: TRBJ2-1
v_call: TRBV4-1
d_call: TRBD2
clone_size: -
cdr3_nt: TGCGCCAGCAGCCCTTGGTGGAGGGAAGCGGGAGTATACAATGAGCAGTTCTTC
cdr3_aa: CASSPWWREAGVYNEQFF

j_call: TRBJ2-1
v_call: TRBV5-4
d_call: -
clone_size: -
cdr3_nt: TGTGCCAGCAGCTTGGGGCAGACAAACAATGAGCAGTTCTTC
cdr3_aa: CASSLGQTNNEQFF

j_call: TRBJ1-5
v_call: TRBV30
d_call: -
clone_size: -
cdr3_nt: TGTGCCTGGACCTCAGGCAGGCTTAGCAATCAGCCCCAGCATTTT
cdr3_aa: CAWTSGRLSNQPQHF

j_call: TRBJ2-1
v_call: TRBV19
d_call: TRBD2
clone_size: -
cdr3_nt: TGTGCCAGTAGTATTTTGCTAGCATCTAGCGGGCGGTCCAATGAGCAGTTCTTC
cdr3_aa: CASSILLASSGRSNEQFF

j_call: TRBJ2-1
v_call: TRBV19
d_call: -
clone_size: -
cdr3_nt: TGTGCCAGTAGTGGTCTGTACTCGAGCTCCTACAATGAGCAGTTCTTC
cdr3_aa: CASSGLYSSSYNEQFF

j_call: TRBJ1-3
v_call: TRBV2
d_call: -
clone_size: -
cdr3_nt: TGTGCCAGCGAAGAAGGGACGAACCGAAACACCATATATTTT
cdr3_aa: CASEEGTNRNTIYF

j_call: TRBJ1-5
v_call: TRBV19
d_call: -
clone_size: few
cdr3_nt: TGTGCCAGTACTCCTCAGGGACATAGCAATCAGCCCCAGCATTTT
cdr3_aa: CASTPQGHSNQPQHF

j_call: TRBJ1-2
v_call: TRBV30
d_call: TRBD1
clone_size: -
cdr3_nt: TGTGCCTGGAGTGGTCAGACAGGGGTTGATGGCTACACCTTC
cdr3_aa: CAWSGQTGVDGYTF

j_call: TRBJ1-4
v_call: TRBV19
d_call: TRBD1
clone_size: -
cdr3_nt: TGTGCCAGTAGTACGATACAGGGGTCCACTGAAAAACTGTTTTTT
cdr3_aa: CASSTIQGSTEKLFF

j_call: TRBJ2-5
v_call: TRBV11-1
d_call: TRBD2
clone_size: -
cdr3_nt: TGTGCCAGCAGCTTAGTCGGTCTAGCGGAAGAGACCCAGTACTTC
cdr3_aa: CASSLVGLAEETQYF

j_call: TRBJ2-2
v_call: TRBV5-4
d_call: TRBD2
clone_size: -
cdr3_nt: TGTGCCAGCAGCGACCCTAGCGGGGGGGCGACCGGGGAGCTGTTTTTT
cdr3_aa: CASSDPSGGATGELFF

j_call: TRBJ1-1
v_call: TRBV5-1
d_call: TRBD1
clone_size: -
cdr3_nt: TGCGCCAGCAGCGCCGTCCCGGGACAGGGGAGGGGCGCTGAAGCTTTCTTT
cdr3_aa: CASSAVPGQGRGAEAFF

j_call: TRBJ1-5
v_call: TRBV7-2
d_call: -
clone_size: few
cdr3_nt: TGTGCCAGCAGCGGCAATAGCAATCAGCCCCAGCATTTT
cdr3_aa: CASSGNSNQPQHF

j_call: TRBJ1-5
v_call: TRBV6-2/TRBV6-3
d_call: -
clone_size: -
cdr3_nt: TGTGCCAGCAGTTACTCCCGGAATGCGCAGCCCCAGCATTTT
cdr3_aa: CASSYSRNAQPQHF

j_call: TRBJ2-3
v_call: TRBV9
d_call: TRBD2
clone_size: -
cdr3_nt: TGTGCCAGCAGCCCCAGACTAGCGGGAATACTTAGCACAGATACGCAGTATTTT
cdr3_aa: CASSPRLAGILSTDTQYF

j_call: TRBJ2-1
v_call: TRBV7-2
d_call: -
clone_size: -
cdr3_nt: TGTGCCAGCAGCTTATCCCACGGCTATGAGCAGTTCTTC
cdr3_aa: CASSLSHGYEQFF

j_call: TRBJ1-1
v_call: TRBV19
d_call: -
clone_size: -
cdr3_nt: TGTGCCAGTAGGACAGGTGATCTCATGAACACTGAAGCTTTCTTT
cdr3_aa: CASRTGDLMNTEAFF

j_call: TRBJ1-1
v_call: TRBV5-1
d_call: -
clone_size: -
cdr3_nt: TGCGCCAGCAGCAAGGACAGGAACACTGAAGCTTTCTTT
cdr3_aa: CASSKDRNTEAFF

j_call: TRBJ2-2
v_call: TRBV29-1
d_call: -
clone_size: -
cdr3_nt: TGCAGCGGGGGCACCGGGGAGCTGTTTTTT
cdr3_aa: CSGGTGELFF

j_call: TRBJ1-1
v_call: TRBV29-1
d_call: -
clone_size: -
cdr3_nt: TGCAGCGTTGTGACAGCTGTTCTGAACACTGAAGCTTTCTTT
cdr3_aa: CSVVTAVLNTEAFF

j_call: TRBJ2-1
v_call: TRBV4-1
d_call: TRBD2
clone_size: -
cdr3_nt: TGCGCCAGCAAAGTTCGGGCGGGAGTTGGAAATGAGCAGTTCTTC
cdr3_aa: CASKVRAGVGNEQFF

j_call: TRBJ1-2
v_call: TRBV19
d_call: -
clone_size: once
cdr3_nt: TGTGCCAGTAGTATAGTATCAGGGGCGACTGGCTACACCTTC
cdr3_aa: CASSIVSGATGYTF

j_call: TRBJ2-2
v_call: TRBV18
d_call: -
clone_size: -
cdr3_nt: TGTGCCAGCTCACCAGGACAGGCGGGATACACCGGGGAGCTGTTTTTT
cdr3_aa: CASSPGQAGYTGELFF

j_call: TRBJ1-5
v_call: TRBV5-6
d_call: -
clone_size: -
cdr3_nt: TGTGCCAGCAGCAGATCCCTATTTGAGAGAAGCAATCAGCCCCAGCATTTT
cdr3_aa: CASSRSLFERSNQPQHF

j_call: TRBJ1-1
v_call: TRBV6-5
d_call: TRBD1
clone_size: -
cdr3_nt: TGTGCCAGCAGGGGGTATTACAGGGGGAACACTGAAGCTTTCTTT
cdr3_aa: CASRGYYRGNTEAFF

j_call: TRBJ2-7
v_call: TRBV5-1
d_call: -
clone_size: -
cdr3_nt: TGCGCCAGCAGCAAGACAGTCACCTACGAGCAGTACTTC
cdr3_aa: CASSKTVTYEQYF

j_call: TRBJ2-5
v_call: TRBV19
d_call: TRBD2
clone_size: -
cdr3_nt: TGTGCCAGCGGGAGGCTAGCAGGTGGAGAGACCCAGTACTTC
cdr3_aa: CASGRLAGGETQYF

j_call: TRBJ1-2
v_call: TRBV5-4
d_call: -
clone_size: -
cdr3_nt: TGTGCCAGCAGCGGGGGCGTTGGGGAGTACTATGGCTACACCTTC
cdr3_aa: CASSGGVGEYYGYTF

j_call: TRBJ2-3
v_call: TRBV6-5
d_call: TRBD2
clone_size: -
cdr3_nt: TGTGCCAGCCCCACCAGCGGGGGATCGTGGGATACGCAGTATTTT
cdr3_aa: CASPTSGGSWDTQYF

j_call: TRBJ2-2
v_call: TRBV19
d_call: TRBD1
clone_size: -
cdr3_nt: TGTGCCAGTAGTATACTCCCTGGACAGGGGAACACCGGGGAGCTGTTTTTT
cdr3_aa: CASSILPGQGNTGELFF

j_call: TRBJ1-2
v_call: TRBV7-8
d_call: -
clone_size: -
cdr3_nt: TGTGCCAGCAGCCCTAGGCAGACAGATAACTATGGCTACACCTTC
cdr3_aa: CASSPRQTDNYGYTF